The 16 T cell receptor beta chains below were found in one sample sequenced in a study of graft-versus-host responses after intestinal transplantation (TCRdb year 2021). To prepare the library, the immunoSEQ multiplex PCR assay was applied. TCRdb provides this immuneACCESS table in a form limited to in-frame rearrangements. Some clones are lacking; in checked studies, under half of them reflect an unresolved V gene, and why the rest are absent is not known. The sample table holds roughly 100,000 clones, of which roughly 93% were seen once. Jointly, the top ten make up roughly 1.2% of the sample. The time point label on this specimen signifies: cells obtained before transplantation from donor or recipient. For these receptors, no antigen is known. This material consisted of unstimulated CD8+ T cells sorted from spleen or lymph node cells, taken before intestinal transplant. The receptor source for this set is a human donor who received an intestinal transplant.

The chain combines TRBV6-1 with TRBJ1-1, with a weak D call TRBD1 (6 bases). Germline assignment: CDR1 MNHNS and CDR2 SASEGT. The CDR3 covers 14 residues. Trimming removed 5 bases from V and 5 bases from J, with 15 bases in between. The CDR3 bases are TGTGCCAGCAGTCACAGGGTAGGCGAAACTGAAGCTTTCTTT. Its protein product is CASSHRVGETEAFF.

This chain joins TRBV10-2 and TRBJ2-3; D is possibly TRBD2 (5 bases). Trimming removed 3 bases at V and 6 bases at J, with 13 bases between. The CDR3 has 14 amino acids. CDR1 is WSHSY and CDR2 is SAAADI in the germline V gene. The CDR3, as DNA: TGCGCCAGCAGTGATGGTGGGTGGAGGGATACGCAGTATTTT. The encoded protein is CASSDGGWRDTQYF.

This chain uses TRBV5-4 with TRBJ2-5; tentative D call: TRBD1 (6 bases). The V and J ends lost 4 bases and 5 bases respectively, with 12 bases between them. CDR3 length: 13 amino acids. Germline values: CDR1 SGHNT, CDR2 YYREEE (reference sequence). The CDR3 here is CASSPDSSETQYF. The CDR3 region has the DNA TGTGCCAGCAGCCCGGACAGTAGTGAGACCCAGTACTTC.

The genes are TRBV4-1 and TRBJ1-6, with a possible D match to TRBD1 (5 bases). The CDR3 length is 15 residues. Germline-derived CDR1 and CDR2 are MGHRA and YSYEKL. With 7 bases removed from V and 5 bases from J, the gap between germline ends came to 15 bases. In DNA, the CDR3 is TGCGCCAGCAAAGTGGGGGGGGACGATAATTCACCCCTCCACTTT. Its protein is CASKVGGDDNSPLHF.

The rearrangement joins TRBV5-6 to TRBJ2-7; tentative D call: TRBD1 (6 bases). With 1 base removed from V and 3 bases from J, the gap between germline ends came to 14 bases. Germline-derived CDR1 and CDR2 are SGHDT and YYEEEE. The CDR3 has 15 residues. For the CDR3, the DNA is TGTGCCAGCAGCTTGATAGGGGGTATTTTCTACGAGCAGTACTTC. This gives the protein CASSLIGGIFYEQYF.

The gene calls are TRBV11-3 and TRBJ2-3, with D unresolved. Per germline, CDR1 SGHNT and CDR2 YENEEA. With 3 bases removed from V and 0 bases from J, the gap between germline ends came to 10 bases. The CDR3 has 15 amino acids. The CDR3 reads CASSFDPTSTDTQYF. The CDR3 bases are TGTGCCAGCAGCTTCGACCCTACCAGCACAGATACGCAGTATTTT.

The chain is built from TRBV27 and TRBJ2-2; the D is unclear. Germline values: CDR1 MNHEY, CDR2 SMNVEV (reference sequence). V lost 3 bases, J lost 3 bases, and 8 bases lay in between. CDR3 length: 14 amino acids. CDR3 bases: TGTGCCAGCAGTTTGTCCACCTACACCGGGGAGCTGTTTTTT. Its translation: CASSLSTYTGELFF.

The rearrangement uses TRBV16 and TRBJ2-1; perhaps TRBD2 as D (5 bases). Trimming stripped 4 bases from V and 4 bases from J, with 8 bases between. This CDR3 spans 13 amino acids. Germline V CDR1 and CDR2: KGHSY, FQNENV. The CDR3 coding sequence is TGTGCCAGCAGCCCCCGGGGATACAATGAGCAGTTCTTC. Protein product: CASSPRGYNEQFF.

This rearrangement joins TRBV4-1 to TRBJ1-5; a weak D match, TRBD1 (6 bases). In germline, CDR1 is MGHRA, CDR2 YSYEKL. The CDR3 covers 15 residues. The ends were cut back, 4 bases at V and 1 base at J, with 11 bases in the middle. CDR3 DNA sequence: TGCGCCAGCAGCCCTACAGGGTTCAGCAATCAGCCCCAGCATTTT. It translates to CASSPTGFSNQPQHF.

The gene calls are TRBV14 and TRBJ1-1; the D gene is possibly TRBD1 (6 bases). V lost 1 base and J 4 bases, leaving 10 bases between the germline ends. Per germline, CDR1 SGHDN and CDR2 FVKESK. The CDR3 has 14 amino acids. The CDR3 region is CASSQVGRGTEAFF. In DNA form, the CDR3 reads TGTGCCAGCAGCCAAGTCGGCAGGGGCACTGAAGCTTTCTTT.

The V gene is TRBV6-1, the J gene TRBJ2-7; D gene uncertain. V gave up 1 base and J gave up 0 bases, with 19 bases separating them. The CDR3 totals 18 residues. Germline V gives CDR1 MNHNS, CDR2 SASEGT. CDR3 coding DNA: TGTGCCAGCAGTGAAGTGGAGTTTCCCTCGCTAAGCTCCTACGAGCAGTACTTC. Protein product: CASSEVEFPSLSSYEQYF.

This clone occurred once. This chain joins TRBV7-8 and TRBJ2-3, with D perhaps matching TRBD1 or TRBD2 (5 bases each). Germline lookup yields CDR1 SGHVS and CDR2 FQNEAQ. Between the trimmed V and J ends, which lost 5 bases and 0 bases, there was a span of 15 bases. The CDR3 extends over 16 amino acids. The CDR3: CASSVTGTASTDTQYF. DNA of the CDR3: TGTGCCAGCAGCGTGACCGGGACGGCCAGCACAGATACGCAGTATTTT.

J is TRBJ1-4 and V is TRBV28, with D hard to call. The germline V gene encodes CDR1 MDHEN and CDR2 SYDVKM. Deletions cut 3 bases from V and 2 bases from J, with 7 bases between. CDR3 length: 14 amino acids. The CDR3 spells CASSLRGTNEKLFF. CDR3 nucleotides: TGTGCCAGCAGTTTGCGGGGTACTAATGAAAAACTGTTTTTT.

This chain links TRBV2 with TRBJ2-1; tentatively, D is TRBD2 (5 bases). The CDR3 spans 15 residues. V was clipped by 1 base and J by 0 bases, with 7 bases between them. Per the germline V gene, CDR1 is SNHLY and CDR2 is FYNNEI. CDR3 protein: CASSEGGSSYNEQFF. CDR3 bases: TGTGCCAGCAGTGAAGGAGGGAGCTCCTACAATGAGCAGTTCTTC.

This chain joins TRBV4-1 and TRBJ1-6; D might be TRBD1 (5 bases). The CDR3 sequence is 17 residues long. Germline CDR1 is MGHRA and CDR2 is YSYEKL. The V end lost 1 base, the J end lost 10 bases, and 20 bases lay between the germline ends. The chain's CDR3 is CASSQAPGGTWPSPLHF. The CDR3, as DNA: TGCGCCAGCAGCCAAGCGCCCGGGGGGACCTGGCCATCACCCCTCCACTTT.

This clone was counted a single time. J is TRBJ2-7 and V is TRBV11-2; the D is unclear. Trimming took 1 base from V and 6 from J, leaving 10 bases between them. The germline CDR1 and CDR2 sequences are SGHAT and FQNNGV. CDR3 length: 13 amino acids. CDR3 protein: CASSLVYGSEQYF. The CDR3, as DNA: TGTGCCAGCAGCTTAGTCTACGGAAGCGAGCAGTACTTC.